The present entry profiles one TCR beta chain with its context. This clone showed up just a few times. The antigen it recognizes is unknown. Per-base quality was not reported, and no clone a single base away is much larger than it. For CDR1 and CDR2, the germline V gene (reference sequence) lists GTSNPN and SVGIG. From the cysteine through the phenylalanine, the CDR3 covers 14 amino acids. The retained sequence is limited to the CDR3, 42 bases, with the frame set at the first base. V lost 0 bases and J lost 7 bases, and the count of bases not matched to a germline gene is 8. The sample is drawn from a study of CD8+ T cells in alopecia areata (dated by TCRdb to 2016 to 2018). With respect to the entire study: The treated patients took part in an open-label pilot trial in which moderate-to-severe alopecia areata was treated with oral tofacitinib at 5 to 10 mg twice daily. TCRbeta CDR3 regions were amplified by immunoSEQ multiplex PCR using 35 Vbeta forward and 13 Jbeta reverse primers. Tofacitinib was administered for 6 to 18 months, and 6 months of follow-up off drug were then conducted to assess delayed response and recurrence. To study T cell clonal expansion in alopecia areata, the researchers applied high-throughput TCRbeta sequencing to both the C3H/HeJ mouse model and human patients. Disease severity in treated patients was measured with the SALT score, which quantifies the percentage of affected scalp surface area. Human TCRbeta sequencing covered scalp tissue and sorted CD4+ and CD8+ peripheral blood T cells from patchy and totalis/universalis alopecia areata patients and healthy controls. RNA was obtained with the PAXgene miRNA kit for fixed scalp, the miRNeasy kit for PBMCs, and the RNeasy kit for mouse skin. Tofacitinib-treated patients had biopsies at baseline and at 4 and 24 weeks of treatment, with a later scalp biopsy in several patients. Scalp clonality was compared among normal scalp (n=4), patchy alopecia areata scalp (n=8), and alopecia totalis/universalis scalp (n=8).

The library was generated by the immunoSEQ multiplex PCR assay. For TCR sequencing, RNA was extracted from every sample and reverse transcribed into cDNA to serve as template. SuperScript III was used for first-strand cDNA synthesis, primed with a 2:1 mix of oligo-dT and random hexamers. A synthetic immune receptor repertoire was used to gauge amplification bias, and whatever bias remained was removed computationally. From the authors' description of their analysis: Raw reads were preprocessed to remove errors, and CDR3 was defined according to IMGT conventions as the region from the conserved cysteine to phenylalanine. Clonality was computed by normalizing Shannon entropy by log2 of the number of productive unique TCRs and subtracting the result from 1. Whether each scalp clone was CD4 or CD8 was inferred by checking scalp TCRbeta sequences against the CD4 and CD8 repertoires from sorted blood. The clones in this table, taken by TCRdb from immuneACCESS, are in-frame only. Not every clone is retained; where verified, under half of the shortfall comes from an unresolved V gene, and the cause of the rest is unknown. V and J calls and clone size are as listed in that table; D and trimming were resolved from the DNA. The sample table shows roughly 200,000 clones, and approximately 38% are seen once. Together, the top ten hold just under 0.5% of the sample.

Here is what the overall study found, with its caveats: During tofacitinib treatment, many expanded lesional clones remained in scalp and blood, and this persistence may partly explain relapse after treatment is stopped. Scalp clonality and the number of expanded CD8+ clones among the top 100 scalp clones were significantly decreased by tofacitinib. Shared TCR sequences between patients were less evident than in mice, which may be partly attributable to HLA diversity in the patient population. Lesional scalp, especially in alopecia totalis/universalis, showed higher clonality and more expanded CD8+ clones than normal scalp, suggesting antigenic drive. Because the treated cohort was small and included a single nonresponder, larger studies are needed to assess links between baseline CD8+ expansion and response. Resident alphabeta T cells in normal human skin are also sequenced, complicating scalp TCR repertoire analysis, unlike mouse skin dominated by gammadelta T cells.

In the paper's terms, the treatment or condition label means: oral pan-JAK inhibitor, 5-10 mg twice daily. Peripheral blood and lesional scalp punch biopsies were obtained from patients with alopecia areata. PBMCs were isolated by density centrifugation and stained for CD3, CD4 and CD8, and CD4+ and CD8+ T cells were sorted on a FACSAria. The chain employs TRBV30 and TRBJ2-5; 7 bases in the middle match TRBD2. The clonotype comes from a human donor with alopecia areata. The material was CD4+ T cells sorted from blood, obtained at roughly week 30, from a patient treated with tofacitinib. DNA sequence: TGTGCCTGGAGTGTTAGTACGGGAGGCGGGACCCAGTACTTC. This yields the protein CAWSVSTGGGTQYF.